This is a list of T cell receptor beta chains from one sample in a study of T cell responses to AZD1222 COVID-19 vaccine. Data came from immunoSEQ multiplex PCR; TCRdb stores just in-frame clones and leaves some out. The data contain some 160,000 clones, around 90% of them seen just once; the ten biggest clones take up 0.95% to 1.1%. The starting material was peripheral blood, obtained 28 days after the second AZD1222 dose. These receptors originate from an adult who received the AZD1222 COVID-19 vaccine. The CDR3 runs from the conserved cysteine through the conserved F or W.

TRBV11-2 | CASSREGNGYTF
TRBV6-1 | CASSDGGQGMSYGYTF
TRBV6-5 | CASSQDRGGNQPQHF
TRBV6-2/TRBV6-3 | CASSYPRQGLAPLHF
TRBV5-1 | CASSHGQTTDTQYF
TRBV21-1 | CASRREDRQGGYTF
TRBV5-4 | CASSKMGQGNYGYTF
TRBV7-9 | CASSLSGGLSYNEQFF
TRBV30 | CAWSYRGLRDTEAFF
TRBV7-2 | CASSPERDQTYGYTF
TRBV18 | CASSPDKNQPQHF
TRBV4-2 | CASSQTGGSGANVLTF
TRBV4-1 | CASSRAGTASNQPQHF
TRBV7-9 | CASSLGGIPSYEQYF
TRBV5-5 | CASSFSGGYYEQYF
TRBV10-2 | CASSEYRGTDEQFF
TRBV7-8 | CASSLAPGGGYTF
TRBV11-2 | CASSLMYYEQYF
TRBV6-2/TRBV6-3 | CASSSPLGEQPQHF
TRBV7-9 | CASSLGGGAYEQYF
TRBV5-6 | CASSLGVLRDRSYEQYF
TRBV4-3 | CASSQDEWSDYNEQFF
TRBV6-5 | CASSFDRNYGYTF
TRBV25-1 | CASSESGFNQPQHF
TRBV6-5 | CASSYSSDYGYTF
TRBV9 | CASSVGQGNNEQFF
TRBV12-3/TRBV12-4 | CASSRGQGTMAFF
TRBV12-5 | CASGTISGGYHYGYTF
TRBV5-6 | CASSWGGGMSNQPQHF
TRBV12-5 | CASGLVAAHRGTDTQYF
TRBV5-6 | CASSFGQGDSPLHF
TRBV25-1 | CASSGLSGQGATGELFF
TRBV30 | CAWSRGTLNQPQHF
TRBV7-8 | CASSPRLLQSAYNEQFF
TRBV12-3/TRBV12-4 | CASSWGQYYGYTF
TRBV12-5 | CASGLVPGAGLTYEQYF
TRBV7-9 | CASSLARGGVRNIQYF
TRBV18 | CASSQQGISYGNTIYF
TRBV3-1/TRBV3-2 | CASSLHGEVSYNEQFF
TRBV15 | CATSTTGLSSYEQYF